The 10 T cell receptor beta chains reported below all come from one sample, sequenced in a study of blood T cells in healthy people across ages. Primed by a sample-barcoded 5' primer and a J-beta primer mix, a second PCR proceeded for 7 to 11 cycles. TCRdb ran MiXCR on the 5' RACE reads and lists one entry per CDR3 protein. The data contain approximately 800,000 distinct CDR3 sequences, roughly 64% of them seen just once; the ten biggest clones take up roughly 20%. The sequenced material came from blood. The receptors here all came from a man under 40 in good health.

The table lists this clonotype with a count of one. The CDR3 sequence is CSVEAGAGEVEQYF. For the CDR3, the DNA is TGCAGCGTTGAAGCTGGAGCGGGAGAGGTCGAGCAGTACTTC. The rearrangement joins TRBV29-1 to TRBJ2-5, with 8 bases fitting TRBD2. TRBJ2-7 explains the end of the DNA better; the J call may be wrong. This CDR3 comprises 14 residues. The germline gives CDR1 SQVTM, CDR2 ANQGSEA.

The genes are TRBV6-6 and TRBJ2-5; 11 nucleotides match TRBD2. The closer fit of TRBJ2-7 to the DNA end suggests the J call may be wrong. CDR3 length: 14 residues. Germline lookup yields CDR1 MNHNY and CDR2 SVGAGI (reference sequence). The CDR3 reads CASHFSGGAYEQYF. CDR3 DNA sequence: TGTGCCAGTCACTTTAGCGGGGGGGCCTACGAGCAGTACTTC.

V usage is TRBV12-3 or TRBV12-4 and J usage is TRBJ2-7, with a weak D call TRBD2 (6 bases). The V end was cut by 8 bases, the J end by 3 bases, with 14 bases between. This CDR3 spans 13 amino acids. The DNA of the CDR3 is TGTGCCAGCCTCCGGGAGCTGGACTACGAGCAGTACTTC. Translating gives CASLRELDYEQYF.

The genes are TRBV29-1 and TRBJ2-1; the match to TRBD1 covers 11 bases. Trimming took 4 bases from V and 7 from J; bases not matched to a gene: 3. The CDR3 consists of 13 residues. Looked up from germline, CDR1 is SQVTM and CDR2 is ANQGSEA. The CDR3 DNA reads TGCAGCGTTGGGACAGGGGGCCAAAATGAGCAGTTCTTC. Residues: CSVGTGGQNEQFF.

In this sample, this clonotype turned up once. This chain links TRBV3-1 with TRBJ2-1; 10 nucleotides line up with TRBD2. The CDR3 length is 14 residues. Germline V gene sequence: CDR1 LGHDT, CDR2 YNNKEL (reference sequence). V dropped 1 base and J dropped 8; count of bases not matched to a gene: 2. The CDR3 nucleotides read TGTGCCAGCAGCCAAGGGACTAGCGGCGATGAGCAGTTCTTC. This translates into CASSQGTSGDEQFF.

The V and J genes are TRBV15 and TRBJ2-1, with D tentatively TRBD1 or TRBD2 (5 bases each). CDR1 and CDR2 from the germline V gene are LNHNV and YYDKDF (reference sequence). With 6 bases removed from V and 4 bases from J, the gap between germline ends came to 16 bases. The CDR3 has 15 amino acids. CDR3 protein: CATRRDPWGYNEQFF. As DNA, the CDR3 is TGTGCCACCAGGAGGGACCCTTGGGGTTACAATGAGCAGTTCTTC.

The rearrangement uses TRBV5-6 and TRBJ2-5, with D tentatively TRBD1 (5 bases). This CDR3 is 15 amino acids long. Per the germline V gene, CDR1 is SGHDT and CDR2 is YYEEEE. Between the trimmed V and J ends, which lost 0 bases and 4 bases, there was a span of 13 bases. The CDR3 is CASSLVRRGRETQYF. The CDR3 DNA reads as TGTGCCAGCAGCTTGGTCAGAAGGGGTCGAGAGACCCAGTACTTC.

The chain combines TRBV5-1 with TRBJ2-3; 7 positions match TRBD2. CDR1 is SGHRS, CDR2 YFSETQ, per germline. This CDR3 region has 15 residues. Germline trimming cut 4 bases from V and 2 bases from J; bases unmatched to any gene: 7. The CDR3 protein is CASSLIAGATDTQYF. CDR3 in DNA: TGCGCCAGCAGCCTAATAGCGGGTGCCACAGATACGCAGTATTTT.

The genes are TRBV10-3 and TRBJ1-2; 9 bases align to TRBD1. Germline V gene sequence: CDR1 ENHRY, CDR2 SYGVKD. J gave up 4 bases and V 7 bases, and 10 bases lay outside the gene matches. CDR3 length equals 15 residues. The CDR3: CAINPTGGDVYGYTF. The CDR3 DNA reads as TGTGCCATCAACCCTACAGGGGGCGATGTCTATGGCTACACCTTC.

This chain joins TRBV27 and TRBJ2-7; TRBD2 agrees at 9 bases. Germline V CDR1 and CDR2: MNHEY, SMNVEV (reference sequence). The CDR3 has 15 amino acids. J gave up 2 bases and V 8 bases, and 10 bases lay outside the gene matches. The CDR3 region has the DNA TGTGCCAGCTCCAATAGACTAGCGGAGACCTACGAGCAGTACTTC. This encodes CASSNRLAETYEQYF.